This T cell receptor beta chain appears in the sequencing data of a study of blood T cell repertoires in COVID-19. Using immunoSEQ multiplex PCR, the repertoire was profiled, and TCRdb retains in-frame clones only, with some absent. Here the sample spans roughly 300,000 clones, approximately 90% being singletons. CDR3 length: 19 residues. V lost 6 bases and J lost 1, with 23 bases in between. Germline V gene lookup returns CDR1 SGHDT and CDR2 YYEEEE. Sequencing was performed on PBMCs or T cells enriched from blood (not recorded which). The chain couples TRBV5-6 to TRBJ2-6; possibly TRBD1 for D (6 bases). This receptor was obtained from a woman in her 40s with acute COVID-19. CDR3 protein: CASTRTDRSYLSGANVLTF. CDR3 nucleotide sequence: TGTGCCAGCACCAGAACAGACAGGTCTTATTTATCTGGGGCCAACGTCCTGACTTTC.